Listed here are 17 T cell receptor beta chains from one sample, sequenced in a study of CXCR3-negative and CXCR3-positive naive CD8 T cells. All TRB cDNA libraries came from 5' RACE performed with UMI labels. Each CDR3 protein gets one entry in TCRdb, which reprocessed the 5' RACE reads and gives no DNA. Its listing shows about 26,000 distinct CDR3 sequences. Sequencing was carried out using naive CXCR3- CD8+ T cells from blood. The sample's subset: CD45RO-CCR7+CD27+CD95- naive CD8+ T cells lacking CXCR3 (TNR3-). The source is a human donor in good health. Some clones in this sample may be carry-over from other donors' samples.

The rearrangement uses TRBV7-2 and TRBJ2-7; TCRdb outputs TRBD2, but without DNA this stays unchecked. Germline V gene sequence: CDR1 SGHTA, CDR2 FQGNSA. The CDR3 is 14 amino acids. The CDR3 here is CASSFLAGGPEQYF.

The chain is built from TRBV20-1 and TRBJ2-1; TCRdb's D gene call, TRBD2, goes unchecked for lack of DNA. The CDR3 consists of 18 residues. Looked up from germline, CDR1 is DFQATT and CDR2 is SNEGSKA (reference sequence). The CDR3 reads CSARELRGRLADYNEQFF.

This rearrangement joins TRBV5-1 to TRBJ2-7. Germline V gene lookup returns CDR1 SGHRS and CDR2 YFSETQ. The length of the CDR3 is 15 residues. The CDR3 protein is CASSLAVDGAYEQYF.

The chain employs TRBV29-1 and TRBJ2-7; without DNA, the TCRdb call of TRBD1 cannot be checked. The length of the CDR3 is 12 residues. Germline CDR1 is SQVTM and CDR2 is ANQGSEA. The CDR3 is CSVSGPDVEQYF.

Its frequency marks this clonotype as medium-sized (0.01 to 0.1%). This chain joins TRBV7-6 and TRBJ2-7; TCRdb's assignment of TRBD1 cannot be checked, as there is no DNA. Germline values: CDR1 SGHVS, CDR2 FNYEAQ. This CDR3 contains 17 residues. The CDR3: CASSLALAGAQGYEQYF.

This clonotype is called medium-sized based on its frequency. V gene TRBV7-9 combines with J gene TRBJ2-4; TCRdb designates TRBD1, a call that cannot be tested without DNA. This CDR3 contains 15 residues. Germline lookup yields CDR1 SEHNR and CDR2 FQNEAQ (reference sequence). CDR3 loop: CASSPASGRKNIQYF.

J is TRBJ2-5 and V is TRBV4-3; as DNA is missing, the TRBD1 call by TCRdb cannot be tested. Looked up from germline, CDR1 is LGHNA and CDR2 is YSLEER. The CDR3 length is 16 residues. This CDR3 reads CASSQDYTGSQETQYF.

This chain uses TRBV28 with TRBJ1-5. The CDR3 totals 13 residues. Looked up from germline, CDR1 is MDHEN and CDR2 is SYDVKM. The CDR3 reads CASSLFLGDPQHF. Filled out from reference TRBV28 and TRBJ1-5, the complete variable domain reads DVKVTQSSRYLVKRTGEKVFLECVQDMDHENMFWYRQDPGLGLRLIYFSYDVKMKEKGDIPEGYSVSREKKERFSLILESASTNQTSMYLCASSLFLGDPQHFGDGTRLSIL.

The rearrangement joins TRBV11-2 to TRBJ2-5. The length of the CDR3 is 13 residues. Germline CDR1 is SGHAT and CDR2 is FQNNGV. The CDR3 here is CASSLWRQETQYF.

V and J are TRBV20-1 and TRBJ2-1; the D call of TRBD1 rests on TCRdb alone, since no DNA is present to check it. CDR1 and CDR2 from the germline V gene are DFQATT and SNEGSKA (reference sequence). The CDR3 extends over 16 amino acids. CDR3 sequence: CSARILSGGDPNEQFF.

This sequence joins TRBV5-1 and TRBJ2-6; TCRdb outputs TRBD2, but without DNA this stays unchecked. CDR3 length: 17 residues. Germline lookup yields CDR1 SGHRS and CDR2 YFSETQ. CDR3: CASSSQDLPPGANVLTF.

The CDR3 loop reads CASSQSMASGYGYTF. The chain carries TRBV4-3 and TRBJ1-2. CDR1 and CDR2 from the germline V gene are LGHNA and YSLEER. There are 15 residues in the CDR3.

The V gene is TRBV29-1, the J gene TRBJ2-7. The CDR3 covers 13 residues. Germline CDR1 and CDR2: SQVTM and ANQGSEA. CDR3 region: CSVEDETPYEQYF.

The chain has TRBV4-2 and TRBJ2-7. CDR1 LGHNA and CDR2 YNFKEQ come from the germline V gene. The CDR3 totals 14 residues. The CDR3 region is CASSLETPTYEQYF.

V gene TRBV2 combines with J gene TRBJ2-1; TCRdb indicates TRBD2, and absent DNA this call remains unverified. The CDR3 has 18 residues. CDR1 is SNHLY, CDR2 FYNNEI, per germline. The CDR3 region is CASKRGGLAGLSYNEQFF.

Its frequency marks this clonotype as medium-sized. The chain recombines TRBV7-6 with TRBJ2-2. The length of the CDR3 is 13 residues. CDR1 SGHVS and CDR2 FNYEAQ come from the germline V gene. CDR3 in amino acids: CASSFLTVGELFF.

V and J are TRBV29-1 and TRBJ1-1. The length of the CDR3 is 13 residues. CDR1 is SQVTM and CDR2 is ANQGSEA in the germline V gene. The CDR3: CSVVLDMNTEAFF.